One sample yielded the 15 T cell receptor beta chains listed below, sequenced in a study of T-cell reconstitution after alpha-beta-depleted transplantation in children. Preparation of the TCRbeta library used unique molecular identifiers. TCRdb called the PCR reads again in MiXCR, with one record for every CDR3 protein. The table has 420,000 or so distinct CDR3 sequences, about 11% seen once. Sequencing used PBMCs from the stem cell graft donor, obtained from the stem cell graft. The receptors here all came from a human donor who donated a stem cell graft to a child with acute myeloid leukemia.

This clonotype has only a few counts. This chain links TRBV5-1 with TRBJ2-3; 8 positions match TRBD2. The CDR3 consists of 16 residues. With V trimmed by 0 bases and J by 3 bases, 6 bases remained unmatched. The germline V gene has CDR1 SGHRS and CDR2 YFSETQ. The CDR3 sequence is CASSLAGLAGTDTQYF. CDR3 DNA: TGCGCCAGCAGCTTGGCGGGCCTAGCGGGTACAGATACGCAGTATTTT.

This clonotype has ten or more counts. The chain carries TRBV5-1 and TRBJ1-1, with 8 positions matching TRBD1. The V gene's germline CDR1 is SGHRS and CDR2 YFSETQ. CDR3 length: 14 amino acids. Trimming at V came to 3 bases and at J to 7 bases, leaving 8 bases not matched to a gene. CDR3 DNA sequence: TGCGCCAGCAGCTACCGACAGGGGACGGGTGAAGCTTTCTTT. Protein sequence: CASSYRQGTGEAFF.

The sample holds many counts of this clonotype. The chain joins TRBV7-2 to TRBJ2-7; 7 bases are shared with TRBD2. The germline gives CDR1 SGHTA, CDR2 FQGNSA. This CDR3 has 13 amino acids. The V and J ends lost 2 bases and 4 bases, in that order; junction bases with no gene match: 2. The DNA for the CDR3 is TGTGCCAGCAGCTTAAGTAGCGGGTACGAGCAGTACGTC. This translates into CASSLSSGYEQYV.

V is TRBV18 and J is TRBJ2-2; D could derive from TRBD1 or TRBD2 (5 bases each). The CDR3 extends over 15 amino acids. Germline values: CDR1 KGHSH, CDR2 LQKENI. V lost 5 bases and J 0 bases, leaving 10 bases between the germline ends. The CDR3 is CASSSRDANTGELFF. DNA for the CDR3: TGTGCCAGCTCAAGCCGGGACGCGAACACCGGGGAGCTGTTTTTT.

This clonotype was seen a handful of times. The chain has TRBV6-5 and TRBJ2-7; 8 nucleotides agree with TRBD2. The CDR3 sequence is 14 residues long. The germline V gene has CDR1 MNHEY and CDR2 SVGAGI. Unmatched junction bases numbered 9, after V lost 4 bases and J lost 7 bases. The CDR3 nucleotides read TGTGCCAGCAGTTTGGGGCGGGGGGCAGGGGAGCAGTACTTC. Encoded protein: CASSLGRGAGEQYF.

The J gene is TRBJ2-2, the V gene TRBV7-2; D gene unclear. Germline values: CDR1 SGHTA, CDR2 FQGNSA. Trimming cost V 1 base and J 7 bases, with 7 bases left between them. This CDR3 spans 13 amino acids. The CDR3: CASSLVIGGELFF. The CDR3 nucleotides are TGTGCCAGCAGCTTAGTAATAGGCGGGGAGCTGTTTTTT.

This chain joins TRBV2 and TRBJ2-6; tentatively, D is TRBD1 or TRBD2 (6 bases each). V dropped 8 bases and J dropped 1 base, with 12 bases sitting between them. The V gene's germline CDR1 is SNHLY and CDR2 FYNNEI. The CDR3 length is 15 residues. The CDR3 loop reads CASARGASGANVLTF. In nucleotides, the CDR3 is TGTGCCAGCGCGAGGGGGGCTTCTGGGGCCAACGTCCTGACTTTC.

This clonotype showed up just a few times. The CDR3 DNA sequence: TGCGCCAGCAGCTTGACCTACCGGGTTGAGCAGTTCTTC. Protein product: CASSLTYRVEQFF. V and J are TRBV5-1 and TRBJ2-1; the D is unclear. The ends were cut back, 1 base at V and 9 bases at J, with 11 bases in the middle. The length of the CDR3 is 13 residues. In germline, CDR1 is SGHRS, CDR2 YFSETQ. The whole variable domain, remainder taken from reference TRBV5-1 and TRBJ2-1, is KAGVTQTPRYLIKTRGQQVTLSCSPISGHRSVSWYQQTPGQGLQFLFEYFSETQRNKGNFPGRFSGRQFSNSRSEMNVSTLELGDSALYLCASSLTYRVEQFFGPGTRLTVL.

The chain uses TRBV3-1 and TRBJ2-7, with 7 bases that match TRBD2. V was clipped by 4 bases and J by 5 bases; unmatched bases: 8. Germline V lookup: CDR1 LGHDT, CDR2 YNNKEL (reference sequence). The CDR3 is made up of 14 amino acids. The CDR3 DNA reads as TGTGCCAGCAGCCTCGCGGGGGAAGCTGACGAGCAGTACTTC. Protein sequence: CASSLAGEADEQYF.

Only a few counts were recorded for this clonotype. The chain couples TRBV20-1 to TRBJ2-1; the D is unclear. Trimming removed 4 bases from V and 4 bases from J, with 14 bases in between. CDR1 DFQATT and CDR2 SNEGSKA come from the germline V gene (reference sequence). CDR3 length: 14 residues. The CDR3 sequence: CSAKWFGPYNEQFF. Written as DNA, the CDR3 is TGCAGTGCTAAATGGTTTGGGCCGTACAATGAGCAGTTCTTC.

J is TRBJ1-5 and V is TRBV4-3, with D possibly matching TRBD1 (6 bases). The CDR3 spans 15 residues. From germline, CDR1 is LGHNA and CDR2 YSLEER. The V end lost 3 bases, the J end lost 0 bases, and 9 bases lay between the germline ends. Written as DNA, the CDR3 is TGCGCCAGCAGCCAGGGACACAATAGCAATCAGCCCCAGCATTTT. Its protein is CASSQGHNSNQPQHF.

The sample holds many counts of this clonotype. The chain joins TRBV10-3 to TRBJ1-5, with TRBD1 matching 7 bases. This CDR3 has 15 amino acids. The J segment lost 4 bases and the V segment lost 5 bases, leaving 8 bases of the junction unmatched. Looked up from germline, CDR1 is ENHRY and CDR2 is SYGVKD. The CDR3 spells CAISPGQQGNQPQHF. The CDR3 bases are TGTGCCATCAGTCCGGGGCAACAGGGGAATCAGCCCCAGCATTTT.

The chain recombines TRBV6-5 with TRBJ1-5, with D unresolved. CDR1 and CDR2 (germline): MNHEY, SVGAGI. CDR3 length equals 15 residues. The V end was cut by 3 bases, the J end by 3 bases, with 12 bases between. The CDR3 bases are TGTGCCAGCAGTTATGGCCTCGGCCACAATCAGCCCCAGCATTTT. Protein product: CASSYGLGHNQPQHF.

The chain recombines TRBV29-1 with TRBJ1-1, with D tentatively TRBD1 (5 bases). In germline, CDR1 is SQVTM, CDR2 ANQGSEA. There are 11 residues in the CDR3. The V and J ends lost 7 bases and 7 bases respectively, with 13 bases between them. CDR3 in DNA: TGCAGCGGCACGACAGCGTATGAAGCTTTCTTT. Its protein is CSGTTAYEAFF.

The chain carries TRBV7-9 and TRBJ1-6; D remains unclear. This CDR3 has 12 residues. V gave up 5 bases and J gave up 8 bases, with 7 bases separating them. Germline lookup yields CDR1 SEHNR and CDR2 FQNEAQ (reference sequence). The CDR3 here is CASSDGDSPLHF. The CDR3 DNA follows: TGTGCCAGCAGCGACGGTGATTCACCCCTCCACTTT.